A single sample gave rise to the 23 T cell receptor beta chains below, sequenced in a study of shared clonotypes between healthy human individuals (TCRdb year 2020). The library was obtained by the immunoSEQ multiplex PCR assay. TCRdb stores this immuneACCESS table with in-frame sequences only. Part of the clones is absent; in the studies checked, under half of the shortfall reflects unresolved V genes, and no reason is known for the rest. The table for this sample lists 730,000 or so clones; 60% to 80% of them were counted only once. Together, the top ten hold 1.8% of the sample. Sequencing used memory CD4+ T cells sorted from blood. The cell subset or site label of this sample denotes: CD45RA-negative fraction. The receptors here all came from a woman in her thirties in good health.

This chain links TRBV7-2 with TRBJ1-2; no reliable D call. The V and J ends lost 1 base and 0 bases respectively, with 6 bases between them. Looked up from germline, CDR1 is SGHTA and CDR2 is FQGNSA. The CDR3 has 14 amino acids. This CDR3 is CASSLDGSNYGYTF. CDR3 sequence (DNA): TGTGCCAGCAGCTTAGACGGATCTAACTATGGCTACACCTTC. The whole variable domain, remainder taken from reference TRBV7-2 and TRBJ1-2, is GAGVSQSPSNKVTEKGKDVELRCDPISGHTALYWYRQSLGQGLEFLIYFQGNSAPDKSGLPSDRFSAERTGGSVSTLTIQRTQQEDSAVYLCASSLDGSNYGYTFGSGTRLTVV.

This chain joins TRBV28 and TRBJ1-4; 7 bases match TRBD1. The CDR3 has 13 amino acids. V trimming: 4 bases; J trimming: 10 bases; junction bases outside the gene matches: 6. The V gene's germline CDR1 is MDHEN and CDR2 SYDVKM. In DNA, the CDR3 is TGTGCCAGCAGTTGGCAGGGGGAAGGAAAACTGTTTTTT. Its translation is CASSWQGEGKLFF.

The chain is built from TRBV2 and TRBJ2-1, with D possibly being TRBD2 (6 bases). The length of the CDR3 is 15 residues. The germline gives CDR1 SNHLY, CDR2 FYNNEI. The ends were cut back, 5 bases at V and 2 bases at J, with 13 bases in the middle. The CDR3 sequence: CASSPNSGAYNEQFF. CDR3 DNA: TGTGCCAGCAGTCCCAATAGCGGAGCCTACAATGAGCAGTTCTTC.

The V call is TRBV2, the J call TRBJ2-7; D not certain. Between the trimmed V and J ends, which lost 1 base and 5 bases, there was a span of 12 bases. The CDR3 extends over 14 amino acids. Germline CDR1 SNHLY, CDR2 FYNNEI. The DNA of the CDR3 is TGTGCCAGCAGTGAAGGAGGATTTGGCAACGAGCAGTACTTC. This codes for CASSEGGFGNEQYF.

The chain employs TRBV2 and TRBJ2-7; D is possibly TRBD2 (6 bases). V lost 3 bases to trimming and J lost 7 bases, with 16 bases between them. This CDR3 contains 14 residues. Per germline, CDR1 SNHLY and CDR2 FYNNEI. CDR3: CASSDLRARGEQYF. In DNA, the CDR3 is TGTGCCAGCAGTGATTTAAGGGCCCGGGGGGAGCAGTACTTC.

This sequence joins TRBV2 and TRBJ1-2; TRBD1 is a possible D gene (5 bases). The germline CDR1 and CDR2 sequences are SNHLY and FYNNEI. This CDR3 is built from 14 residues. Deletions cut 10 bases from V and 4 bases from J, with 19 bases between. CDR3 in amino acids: CATQRGNNGYGYTF. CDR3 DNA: TGTGCCACCCAAAGGGGAAACAACGGCTATGGCTACACCTTC.

In nucleotides, the CDR3 is TGTGCCAGTAGCCCACTCCCCAGGGGGGCGTCCTATGGGGCCAACGTCCTGACTTTC. Protein product: CASSPLPRGASYGANVLTF. The J gene is TRBJ2-6, the V gene TRBV19, with a possible D match to TRBD1 (7 bases). The CDR3 runs 19 residues. Trimming cost V 6 bases and J 3 bases, with 24 bases left between them. Germline V gene sequence: CDR1 LNHDA, CDR2 SQIVND (reference sequence). Filled out from reference TRBV19 and TRBJ2-6, the complete variable domain reads DGGITQSPKYLFRKEGQNVTLSCEQNLNHDAMYWYRQDPGQGLRLIYYSQIVNDFQKGDIAEGYSVSREKKESFPLTVTSAQKNPTAFYLCASSPLPRGASYGANVLTFGAGSRLTVL.

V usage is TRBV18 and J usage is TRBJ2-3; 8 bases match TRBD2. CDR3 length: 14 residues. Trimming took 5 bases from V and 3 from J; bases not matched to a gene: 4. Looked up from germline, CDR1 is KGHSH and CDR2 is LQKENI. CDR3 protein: CASSVREGTDTQYF. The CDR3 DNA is TGTGCCAGCTCAGTCCGGGAGGGGACAGATACGCAGTATTTT.

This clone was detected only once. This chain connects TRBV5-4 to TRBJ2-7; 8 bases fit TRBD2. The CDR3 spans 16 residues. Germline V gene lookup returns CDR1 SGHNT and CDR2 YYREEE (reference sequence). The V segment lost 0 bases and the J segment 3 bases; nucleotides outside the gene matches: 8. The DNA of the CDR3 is TGTGCCAGCAGCTTGGGCCTAGCGGGTGGGTACTACGAGCAGTACTTC. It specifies CASSLGLAGGYYEQYF.

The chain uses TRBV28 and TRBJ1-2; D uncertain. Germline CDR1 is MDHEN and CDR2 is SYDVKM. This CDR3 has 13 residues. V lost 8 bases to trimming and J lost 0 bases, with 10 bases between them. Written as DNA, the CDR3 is TGTGCCAGCCGGGGAGGTTCTAACTATGGCTACACCTTC. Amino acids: CASRGGSNYGYTF.

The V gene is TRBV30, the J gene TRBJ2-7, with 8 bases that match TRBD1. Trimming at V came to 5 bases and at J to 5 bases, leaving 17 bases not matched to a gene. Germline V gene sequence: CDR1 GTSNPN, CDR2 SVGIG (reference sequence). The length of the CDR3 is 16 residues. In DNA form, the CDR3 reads TGTGCCTGGGGAAGGACGGGACAGGTTTTCATCCACGAGCAGTACTTC. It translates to CAWGRTGQVFIHEQYF. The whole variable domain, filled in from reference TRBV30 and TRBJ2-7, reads SQTIHQWPATLVQPVGSPLSLECTVEGTSNPNLYWYRQAAGRGLQLLFYSVGIGQISSEVPQNLSASRPQDRQFILSSKKLLLSDSGFYLCAWGRTGQVFIHEQYFGPGTRLTVT.

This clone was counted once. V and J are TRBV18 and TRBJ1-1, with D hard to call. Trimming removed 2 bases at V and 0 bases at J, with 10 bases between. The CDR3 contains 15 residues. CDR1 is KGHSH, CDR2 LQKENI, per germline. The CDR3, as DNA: TGTGCCAGCTCACCAGGGCAACAAGTGAACACTGAAGCTTTCTTT. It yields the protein CASSPGQQVNTEAFF.

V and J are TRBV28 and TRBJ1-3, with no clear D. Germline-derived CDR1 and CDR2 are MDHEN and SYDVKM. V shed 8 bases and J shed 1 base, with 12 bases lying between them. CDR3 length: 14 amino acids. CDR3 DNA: TGTGCCAGCTGGCGGACCCGATCTGGAAACACCATATATTTT. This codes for CASWRTRSGNTIYF.

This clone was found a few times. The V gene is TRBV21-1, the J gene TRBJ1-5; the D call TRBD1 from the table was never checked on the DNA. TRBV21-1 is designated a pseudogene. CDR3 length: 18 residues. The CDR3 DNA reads TGTGCCAGCAGCAACAATCGAGTGGGCAGAGAAATTTATCAGCCCCAGCATTTT. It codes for CASSNNRVGREIYQPQHF.

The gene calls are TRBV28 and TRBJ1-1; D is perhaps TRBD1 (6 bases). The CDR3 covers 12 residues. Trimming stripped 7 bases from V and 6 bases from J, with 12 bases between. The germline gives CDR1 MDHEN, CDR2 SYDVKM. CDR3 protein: CASTEQGSEAFF. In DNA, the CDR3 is TGTGCCAGCACTGAACAGGGCTCTGAAGCTTTCTTT.

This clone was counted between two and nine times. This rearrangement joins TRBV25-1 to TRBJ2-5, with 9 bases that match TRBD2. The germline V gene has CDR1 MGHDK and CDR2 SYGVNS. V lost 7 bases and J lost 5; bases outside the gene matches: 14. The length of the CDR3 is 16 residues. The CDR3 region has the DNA TGTGCCAGCACCGTTCCAGGCGGGAGGGCCGACGAGACCCAGTACTTC. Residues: CASTVPGGRADETQYF.

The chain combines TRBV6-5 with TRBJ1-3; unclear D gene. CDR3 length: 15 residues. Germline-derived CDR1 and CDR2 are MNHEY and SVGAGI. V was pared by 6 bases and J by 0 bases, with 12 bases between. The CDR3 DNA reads TGTGCCAGCAGGGCCAGGACTGTCTCTGGAAACACCATATATTTT. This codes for CASRARTVSGNTIYF.

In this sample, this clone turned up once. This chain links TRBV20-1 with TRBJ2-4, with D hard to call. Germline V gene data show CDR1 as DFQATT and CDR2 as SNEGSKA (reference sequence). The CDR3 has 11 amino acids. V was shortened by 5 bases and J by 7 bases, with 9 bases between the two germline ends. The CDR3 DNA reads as TGCAGTGCTTCCGGGTGGAACATTCAGTACTTC. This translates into CSASGWNIQYF.

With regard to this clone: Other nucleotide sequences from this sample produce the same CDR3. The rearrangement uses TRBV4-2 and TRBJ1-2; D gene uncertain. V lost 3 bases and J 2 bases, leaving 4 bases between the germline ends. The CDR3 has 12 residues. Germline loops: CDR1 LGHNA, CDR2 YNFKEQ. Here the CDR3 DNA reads TGTGCCAGCAGCCAGGGGAACTATGGCTACACCTTC. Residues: CASSQGNYGYTF.

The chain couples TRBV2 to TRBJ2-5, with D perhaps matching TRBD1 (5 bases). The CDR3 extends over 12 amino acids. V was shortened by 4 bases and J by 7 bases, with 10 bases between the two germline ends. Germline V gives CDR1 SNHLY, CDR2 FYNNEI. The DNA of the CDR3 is TGTGCCAGCAGTGGCGTTAGGGGGACCCAGTACTTC. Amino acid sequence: CASSGVRGTQYF.

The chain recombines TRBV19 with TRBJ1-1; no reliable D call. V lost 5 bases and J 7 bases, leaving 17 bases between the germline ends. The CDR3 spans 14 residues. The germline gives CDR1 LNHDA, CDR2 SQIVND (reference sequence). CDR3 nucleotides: TGTGCCAGTAGTCCCCAGGCGTCCTGGGGTGAAGCTTTCTTT. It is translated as CASSPQASWGEAFF.

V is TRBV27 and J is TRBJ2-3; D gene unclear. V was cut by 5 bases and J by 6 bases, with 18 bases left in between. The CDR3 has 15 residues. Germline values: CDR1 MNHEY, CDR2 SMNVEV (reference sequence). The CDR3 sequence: CASSPSSLFTDTQYF. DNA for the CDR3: TGTGCCAGCAGTCCTTCTAGTCTCTTCACCGATACGCAGTATTTT.

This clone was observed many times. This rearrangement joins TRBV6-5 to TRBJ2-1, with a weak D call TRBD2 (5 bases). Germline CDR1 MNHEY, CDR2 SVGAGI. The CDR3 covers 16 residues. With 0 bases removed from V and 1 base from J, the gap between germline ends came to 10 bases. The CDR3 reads CASSYSVQRSYNEQFF. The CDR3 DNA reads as TGTGCCAGCAGTTACTCGGTCCAGCGGTCCTACAATGAGCAGTTCTTC.